Each of the 20 T cell receptor beta chains below was sequenced from the same sample in a study of shared clonotypes between healthy human individuals. Clones were read by immunoSEQ multiplex PCR, and TCRdb kept only the in-frame ones, dropping some. Of fewer than 1.4 million clones listed, roughly 74% are singletons. Sample: memory CD4+ T cells from PBMCs. As for subset: CD45RA-negative fraction. The source is a man aged 18 to 35 in good health. Some clones in this sample may be carry-over from other donors' samples.

The chain employs TRBV5-6 and TRBJ2-7; possibly TRBD1 for D (5 bases). The CDR3 runs to 12 residues. CDR1 and CDR2 from the germline V gene are SGHDT and YYEEEE. The V gene lost 4 bases and the J gene lost 6 bases, with 11 bases spanning the gap. The CDR3 loop reads CASSVPGSEQYF. The CDR3 DNA sequence: TGTGCCAGCAGCGTACCAGGGTCCGAGCAGTACTTC.

The chain has TRBV27 and TRBJ2-4; 8 bases agree with TRBD2. With V trimmed by 3 bases and J by 0 bases, 13 bases remained unmatched. The CDR3 is 19 amino acids. From germline, CDR1 is MNHEY and CDR2 SMNVEV (reference sequence). Here the CDR3 reads CASSFLGLAEFIAKNIQYF. In nucleotides, the CDR3 is TGTGCCAGCAGTTTCCTTGGACTAGCAGAATTCATAGCCAAAAACATTCAGTACTTC.

About this clone: The same CDR3 is also encoded by other DNA sequences in this sample. V gene TRBV15 combines with J gene TRBJ1-2; 7 bases fit TRBD1. Germline V gene sequence: CDR1 LNHNV, CDR2 YYDKDF (reference sequence). This CDR3 is built from 14 residues. The ends lost 1 base at V and 6 bases at J; junction bases unmatched: 5. This CDR3 reads CATSRVRTGDGYTF. In nucleotides, the CDR3 is TGTGCCACCAGCAGAGTACGAACAGGGGATGGCTACACCTTC. Using reference TRBV15 and TRBJ1-2 for the parts outside the CDR3, the full variable domain is DAMVIQNPRYQVTQFGKPVTLSCSQTLNHNVMYWYQQKSSQAPKLLFHYYDKDFNNEADTPDNFQSRRPNTSFCFLDIRSPGLGDTAMYLCATSRVRTGDGYTFGSGTRLTVV.

The DNA of the CDR3 is TGTGCCAGCAGCCAAACGAGGCTAGCGGGAGTGTGGGCCACAGATACGCAGTATTTT. Amino acid sequence: CASSQTRLAGVWATDTQYF. The gene calls are TRBV4-2 and TRBJ2-3; the match to TRBD2 covers 10 bases. Germline V gene data show CDR1 as LGHNA and CDR2 as YNFKEQ. The CDR3 extends over 19 amino acids. The J segment lost 2 bases and the V segment lost 2 bases, leaving 13 bases of the junction unmatched.

The genes are TRBV5-1 and TRBJ2-7; 10 nucleotides agree with TRBD1. After removal of 1 base from V and 3 bases from J, the junction contained 7 bases not matched to a gene. From germline, CDR1 is SGHRS and CDR2 YFSETQ. This CDR3 has 16 amino acids. The CDR3 bases are TGCGCCAGCAGCTTGAACAGCGGGACAGGGGTCTACGAGCAGTACTTC. This codes for CASSLNSGTGVYEQYF.

This chain links TRBV9 with TRBJ2-3, with D unclear. V was cut by 0 bases and J by 0 bases, with 8 bases left in between. Germline loops: CDR1 SGDLS, CDR2 YYNGEE. The CDR3 consists of 15 residues. CDR3 sequence reads: CASSVGITSTDTQYF. The CDR3 DNA reads TGTGCCAGCAGCGTAGGGATAACTAGCACAGATACGCAGTATTTT.

V and J are TRBV28 and TRBJ1-1; D possibly corresponds to TRBD1 (5 bases). This CDR3 contains 15 residues. Trimming removed 5 bases at V and 5 bases at J, with 18 bases between. The germline V gene encodes CDR1 MDHEN and CDR2 SYDVKM. The CDR3 coding sequence is TGTGCCAGCAGTCTCGTATGGGGGGGTTGGACTGAAGCTTTCTTT. It specifies CASSLVWGGWTEAFF. Full variable domain (remainder filled in from reference TRBV28 and TRBJ1-1): DVKVTQSSRYLVKRTGEKVFLECVQDMDHENMFWYRQDPGLGLRLIYFSYDVKMKEKGDIPEGYSVSREKKERFSLILESASTNQTSMYLCASSLVWGGWTEAFFGQGTRLTVV.

This clone was recorded only once. CDR3 region: CASSLYLGPTGQATYEQYF. CDR3 coding DNA: TGTGCCAGCAGTTTATATTTAGGACCGACGGGACAGGCCACCTACGAGCAGTACTTC. The J gene is TRBJ2-7, the V gene TRBV28; 8 nucleotides line up with TRBD1. This CDR3 region has 19 residues. CDR1 and CDR2 from the germline V gene are MDHEN and SYDVKM. Trimming took 1 base from V and 2 from J; bases not matched to a gene: 16.

This chain links TRBV5-1 with TRBJ1-1, with D uncertain. V gave up 4 bases and J gave up 3 bases, with 13 bases separating them. This CDR3 is built from 14 residues. Per the germline V gene, CDR1 is SGHRS and CDR2 is YFSETQ. DNA of the CDR3: TGCGCCAGCAGCCCCGAGGGCCGCGACACTGAAGCTTTCTTT. Translated, it gives CASSPEGRDTEAFF.

The chain recombines TRBV19 with TRBJ1-2; 7 positions agree with TRBD1. Germline V lookup: CDR1 LNHDA, CDR2 SQIVND (reference sequence). Unmatched junction bases numbered 8, after V lost 5 bases and J lost 2 bases. There are 15 residues in the CDR3. CDR3: CASSLPSDRNYGYTF. The CDR3 DNA is TGTGCCAGTAGTCTTCCCTCGGACAGGAACTATGGCTACACCTTC. Filled out from reference TRBV19 and TRBJ1-2, the complete variable domain reads DGGITQSPKYLFRKEGQNVTLSCEQNLNHDAMYWYRQDPGQGLRLIYYSQIVNDFQKGDIAEGYSVSREKKESFPLTVTSAQKNPTAFYLCASSLPSDRNYGYTFGSGTRLTVV.

This sequence joins TRBV5-1 and TRBJ2-1; 10 bases fit TRBD2. Germline trimming cut 0 bases from V and 0 bases from J; bases unmatched to any gene: 3. Germline V CDR1 and CDR2: SGHRS, YFSETQ. This CDR3 contains 17 residues. CDR3 in DNA: TGCGCCAGCAGCTTGGGTCTAGCGGGGGACTCCTACAATGAGCAGTTCTTC. It is translated as CASSLGLAGDSYNEQFF.

The chain links TRBV28 to TRBJ2-1, with 8 bases aligning to TRBD1. Unmatched junction bases numbered 10, after V lost 6 bases and J lost 15 bases. The CDR3 covers 12 residues. The V gene's germline CDR1 is MDHEN and CDR2 SYDVKM. CDR3 bases: TGTGCCAGCAGCTCGGACAGGGCCTCACCGTTCTTC. Amino acid sequence: CASSSDRASPFF.

The V call is TRBV7-9, the J call TRBJ2-5; 8 nucleotides match TRBD1. The V and J ends lost 0 bases and 4 bases, in that order; junction bases with no gene match: 4. Looked up from germline, CDR1 is SEHNR and CDR2 is FQNEAQ (reference sequence). This CDR3 has 15 residues. DNA of the CDR3: TGTGCCAGCAGCTTAGCCACAGGGGGGAGAGAGACCCAGTACTTC. The encoded protein is CASSLATGGRETQYF.

The chain uses TRBV7-8 and TRBJ2-7; perhaps TRBD2 as D (5 bases). V was pared by 1 base and J by 6 bases, with 10 bases between. The germline gives CDR1 SGHVS, CDR2 FQNEAQ. This CDR3 has 13 amino acids. The CDR3 protein is CASSLGTVPEQYF. CDR3 DNA: TGTGCCAGCAGCTTAGGGACTGTCCCCGAGCAGTACTTC. Using reference TRBV7-8 and TRBJ2-7 for the parts outside the CDR3, the full variable domain is GAGVSQSPRYKVAKRGQDVALRCDPISGHVSLFWYQQALGQGPEFLTYFQNEAQLDKSGLPSDRFFAERPEGSVSTLKIQRTQQEDSAVYLCASSLGTVPEQYFGPGTRLTVT.

The V gene is TRBV7-9, the J gene TRBJ2-1; 10 bases map to TRBD2. CDR1 and CDR2 (germline): SEHNR, FQNEAQ (reference sequence). This CDR3 comprises 17 residues. Trimming at V came to 4 bases and at J to 10 bases, leaving 16 bases not matched to a gene. The CDR3 DNA reads as TGTGCCAGCAGCTCTCAGATAGCGGGAGGTGGGGTTCGAGAGCAGTTCTTC. Translated, it gives CASSSQIAGGGVREQFF. The full variable domain, in which reference TRBV7-9 and TRBJ2-1 provide the parts outside the CDR3, is DTGVSQNPRHKITKRGQNVTFRCDPISEHNRLYWYRQTLGQGPEFLTYFQNEAQLEKSRLLSDRFSAERPKGSFSTLEIQRTEQGDSAMYLCASSSQIAGGGVREQFFGPGTRLTVL.

The rearrangement uses TRBV5-1 and TRBJ2-1, with 9 bases identical to TRBD2. Germline lookup yields CDR1 SGHRS and CDR2 YFSETQ. Unmatched junction bases numbered 11, after V lost 4 bases and J lost 3 bases. The CDR3 consists of 17 residues. CDR3 in DNA: TGCGCCAGCAGCCTCCGGACTAGCGTCTTTGACTACAATGAGCAGTTCTTC. This codes for CASSLRTSVFDYNEQFF.

The chain employs TRBV4-3 and TRBJ2-1; the D gene is possibly TRBD2 (7 bases). The CDR3 is 15 amino acids. Germline CDR1 and CDR2: LGHNA and YSLEER. V was pared by 0 bases and J by 6 bases, with 12 bases between. The CDR3 loop reads CASSQERRGLNEQFF. In nucleotides, the CDR3 is TGCGCCAGCAGCCAAGAGAGGCGGGGGCTCAATGAGCAGTTCTTC.

This chain connects TRBV4-1 to TRBJ1-5, with unresolved D. Deletions cut 0 bases from V and 6 bases from J, with 12 bases between. CDR1 is MGHRA and CDR2 is YSYEKL in the germline V gene. The CDR3 contains 15 residues. CDR3 nucleotide sequence: TGCGCCAGCAGCCAAGATTGGACTTGGGGTCAGCCCCAGCATTTT. Protein: CASSQDWTWGQPQHF.

The chain combines TRBV5-4 with TRBJ2-7; 7 nucleotides line up with TRBD2. This CDR3 region has 15 residues. Germline trimming cut 3 bases from V and 9 bases from J; bases unmatched to any gene: 15. The germline V gene encodes CDR1 SGHNT and CDR2 YYREEE (reference sequence). Here the CDR3 DNA reads TGTGCCAGCAGCTCGGAACCGACTAGCCAGGTACGGCAGTACTTC. This sequence encodes CASSSEPTSQVRQYF.

J is TRBJ2-7 and V is TRBV11-2, with 7 bases lining up with TRBD2. The CDR3 is 16 residues long. Germline CDR1 SGHAT, CDR2 FQNNGV. With V trimmed by 5 bases and J by 0 bases, 10 bases remained unmatched. CDR3 sequence (DNA): TGTGCCAGCAGCCCCTTTGTAGGGAGGGCCTCCTACGAGCAGTACTTC. Amino acids: CASSPFVGRASYEQYF.